This TCR beta chain was found in a study of regulatory T cells in long-lasting Graves disease. This sample's time point: newly diagnosed GD, antithyroid drugs for less than 3 months. PBMC RNA was the source of the TCR library. Peripheral blood, about 10 milliliters of it, was drawn into EDTA tubes. The germline V gene encodes CDR1 SQVTM and CDR2 ANQGSEA. The CDR3 totals 13 residues. The germline V and J ends were trimmed by 3 bases and 0 bases, with 5 bases remaining between them. Arm-PCR of CDR3 regions and iRepertoire HTBI primers were used to build TCR beta libraries. TCRdb reprocessed the multiplex PCR reads with MiXCR, giving one entry per CDR3 protein. The data contain more than 300,000 distinct CDR3 sequences, over 9.5% of them singletons. The data were also submitted as part of a second study, on T cells in Graves' hyperthyroidism and ophthalmopathy. From that second work: Expanded thyroid clonotypes (above 0.001) were mostly also found in blood.

Sequencing used peripheral blood mononuclear cells (PBMCs), obtained at new diagnosis, from a patient treated with antithyroid drugs. This receptor was obtained from a woman aged 18-29 years with Graves disease. This sequence joins TRBV29-1 and TRBJ2-2; D not certain. CDR3 loop: CSVEYSNTGELFF. The CDR3 DNA follows: TGCAGCGTTGAGTACTCGAACACCGGGGAGCTGTTTTTT.